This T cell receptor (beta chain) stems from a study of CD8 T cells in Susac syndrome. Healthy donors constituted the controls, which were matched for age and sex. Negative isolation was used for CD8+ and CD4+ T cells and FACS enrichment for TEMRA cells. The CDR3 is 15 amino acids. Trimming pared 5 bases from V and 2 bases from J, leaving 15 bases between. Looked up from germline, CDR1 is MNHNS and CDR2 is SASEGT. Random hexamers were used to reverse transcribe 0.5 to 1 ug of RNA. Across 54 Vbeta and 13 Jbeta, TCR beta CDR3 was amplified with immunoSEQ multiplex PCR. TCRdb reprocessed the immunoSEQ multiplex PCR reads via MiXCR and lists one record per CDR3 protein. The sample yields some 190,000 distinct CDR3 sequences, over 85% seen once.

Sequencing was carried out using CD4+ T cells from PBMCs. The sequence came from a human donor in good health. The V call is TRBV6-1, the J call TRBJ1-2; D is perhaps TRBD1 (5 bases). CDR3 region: CASSNTGTGNYGYTF. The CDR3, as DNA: TGTGCCAGCAGTAACACCGGGACGGGAAACTATGGCTACACCTTC.